Below, one T cell receptor (beta chain) is given with its context. Antigen: not known. The entry originates in a study of cytomegalovirus exposure and HLA in healthy donors. Study-level information: Out of 350 to 400 genotyped donors, about 80% belonged to the Caucasian-associated ancestry cluster.

CDR1 is SGHRS, CDR2 YFSETQ, per germline. This CDR3 contains 13 residues. V lost 0 bases to trimming and J lost 5 bases; unmatched junction nucleotides: 1. Study conclusions and caveats: Reportedly, a later analysis found an Asian-associated ancestry cluster had fewer N-insertions than the roughly 630-donor mean.

This cohort consisted of healthy bone marrow donors. The PCR made use of 60 Vbeta and 13 Jbeta primers. The assay was immunoSEQ multiplex PCR, and TCRdb's table has in-frame clones only and misses some. The data hold 150,000 to 180,000 clones, with 60% to 85% observed a single time. This chain connects TRBV5-1 to TRBJ2-7; 8 bases match TRBD2. This clonotype was sampled from a woman aged 40 to 50 in good health and CMV-seronegative. The source material was PBMCs. CDR3 in amino acids: CASSLVGRDEQYF. The DNA of the CDR3 is TGCGCCAGCAGCTTGGTCGGGAGGGACGAGCAGTACTTC.